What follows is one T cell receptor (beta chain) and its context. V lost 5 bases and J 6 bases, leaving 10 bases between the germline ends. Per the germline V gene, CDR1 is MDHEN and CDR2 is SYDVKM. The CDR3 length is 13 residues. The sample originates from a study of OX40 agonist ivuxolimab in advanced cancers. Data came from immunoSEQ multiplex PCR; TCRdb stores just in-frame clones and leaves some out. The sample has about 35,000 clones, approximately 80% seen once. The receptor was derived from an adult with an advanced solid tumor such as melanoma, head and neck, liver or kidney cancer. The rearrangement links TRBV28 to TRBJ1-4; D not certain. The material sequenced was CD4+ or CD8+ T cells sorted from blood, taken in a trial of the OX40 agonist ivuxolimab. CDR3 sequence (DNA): TGTGCCAGCAGTCTTAACCTCCATGAAAAACTGTTTTTT. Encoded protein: CASSLNLHEKLFF.